This T cell receptor (beta chain) was found in a study of CD8 T cells in Susac syndrome. RNA was extracted with the RNeasy kit, and a quantity of roughly 0.5 to 1 ug was reverse transcribed using random hexamers. Amplification of TCR beta CDR3 spanned 54 Vbeta and 13 Jbeta via immunoSEQ multiplex PCR. TCRdb reprocessed the immunoSEQ multiplex PCR reads with MiXCR, giving one entry per CDR3 protein. The table has about 150,000 distinct CDR3 sequences, around 95% seen once. Germline V gene lookup returns CDR1 SEHNR and CDR2 FQNEAQ (reference sequence). Trimming cost V 1 base and J 14 bases, with 11 bases left between them. The CDR3 runs 11 residues.

The clonotype comes from a human donor with multiple sclerosis. Material for sequencing was CD8+ T cells from PBMCs. The chain has TRBV7-9 and TRBJ1-1, with no clear D. The DNA for the CDR3 is TGTGCCAGCAGCTTAGTTGATAACCAGTTCTTT. As protein: CASSLVDNQFF.